Listed below are T cell receptor beta chains from one sample, sequenced in a study of shared clonotypes between healthy human individuals. Profiling relied on immunoSEQ multiplex PCR, and the TCRdb table lists in-frame clones only, not all of them. The sample includes almost 750,000 clones, 72% seen only once; the top ten take under 2%. Sequences were obtained from memory CD4+ T cells sorted from blood. The receptors come from a woman aged 30 to 39 in good health. Both conserved end residues are part of each CDR3. The D gene is left open where the match is weak. A row's size may be missing; if present it is once, few, many or a size class.

CDR3aa: CASSTTGGSGNTIYF
CDR3nt: TGTGCCAGCAGCACGACAGGGGGCTCTGGAAACACCATATATTTT
v_gene: TRBV28
j_gene: TRBJ1-3
abundance: .
d_gene: TRBD1

CDR3aa: CASSPGGMGTQPQHF
CDR3nt: TGTGCCAGCAGCCCGGGGGGTATGGGGACCCAGCCCCAGCATTTT
v_gene: TRBV7-2
j_gene: TRBJ1-5
abundance: once
d_gene: .

CDR3aa: CASRGQGRDTEAFF
CDR3nt: TGTGCCAGCAGGGGACAGGGTAGGGACACTGAAGCTTTCTTT
v_gene: TRBV6-5
j_gene: TRBJ1-1
abundance: .
d_gene: TRBD1

CDR3aa: CASRGQGGLEQYF
CDR3nt: TGTGCCAGCAGGGGACAGGGAGGACTCGAGCAGTACTTC
v_gene: TRBV6-1
j_gene: TRBJ2-7
abundance: .
d_gene: TRBD1

CDR3aa: CASSLEHNYGYTF
CDR3nt: TGTGCCAGCAGCTTAGAACATAACTATGGCTACACCTTC
v_gene: TRBV7-9
j_gene: TRBJ1-2
abundance: .
d_gene: .

CDR3aa: CASSLDRGSSYNEQFF
CDR3nt: TGTGCCAGCAGCTTAGACCGGGGCAGCTCCTACAATGAGCAGTTCTTC
v_gene: TRBV7-7
j_gene: TRBJ2-1
abundance: .
d_gene: .

CDR3aa: CASRSEAEAFF
CDR3nt: TGTGCCAGCAGATCGGAGGCTGAAGCTTTCTTT
v_gene: TRBV5-4
j_gene: TRBJ1-1
abundance: .
d_gene: .

CDR3aa: CASSRTAGSTNEKLFF
CDR3nt: TGTGCCAGCAGCAGGACCGCGGGTTCGACTAATGAAAAACTGTTTTTT
v_gene: TRBV5-6
j_gene: TRBJ1-4
abundance: .
d_gene: .

CDR3aa: CASSFGLAGDDEQFF
CDR3nt: TGCGCCAGCAGCTTTGGGCTAGCGGGAGATGATGAGCAGTTCTTC
v_gene: TRBV5-1
j_gene: TRBJ2-1
abundance: .
d_gene: TRBD2

CDR3aa: CASSPLGVGPDEAFF
CDR3nt: TGTGCCAGCAGCCCCCTAGGGGTTGGACCTGATGAAGCTTTCTTT
v_gene: TRBV11-2
j_gene: TRBJ1-1
abundance: .
d_gene: .

CDR3aa: CASNPIIATDSSTDTQYF
CDR3nt: TGTGCCAGCAACCCCATAATTGCTACCGATAGTAGCACAGATACGCAGTATTTT
v_gene: TRBV7-8
j_gene: TRBJ2-3
abundance: .
d_gene: .

CDR3aa: CASSSAGGPIVGGRGDSYNEQFF
CDR3nt: TGCGCCAGCAGCTCGGCCGGGGGTCCCATAGTAGGCGGTAGGGGAGACTCCTACAATGAGCAGTTCTTC
v_gene: TRBV5-1
j_gene: TRBJ2-1
abundance: .
d_gene: .

CDR3aa: CASSLWTDDNEQFF
CDR3nt: TGTGCCAGCAGTCTCTGGACAGACGACAATGAGCAGTTCTTC
v_gene: TRBV27
j_gene: TRBJ2-1
abundance: .
d_gene: .

CDR3aa: CASSLGLAGRGETQYF
CDR3nt: TGCGCCAGCAGCTTGGGACTAGCGGGGAGGGGAGAGACCCAGTACTTC
v_gene: TRBV5-1
j_gene: TRBJ2-5
abundance: .
d_gene: TRBD2

CDR3aa: CASSIDPRIPGELFF
CDR3nt: TGTGCCAGTAGTATCGACCCACGCATCCCCGGGGAGCTGTTTTTT
v_gene: TRBV19
j_gene: TRBJ2-2
abundance: .
d_gene: .

CDR3aa: CASSLVGVGHNEQFF
CDR3nt: TGTGCCAGCAGTTTAGTGGGAGTAGGTCACAATGAGCAGTTCTTC
v_gene: TRBV28
j_gene: TRBJ2-1
abundance: .
d_gene: .

CDR3aa: CASSAGTGGLEQFF
CDR3nt: TGCGCCAGCAGCGCCGGGACAGGGGGCTTAGAGCAGTTCTTC
v_gene: TRBV5-1
j_gene: TRBJ2-1
abundance: .
d_gene: TRBD1

CDR3aa: CASSLWGAQPQHF
CDR3nt: TGTGCCAGTTCACTTTGGGGCGCTCAGCCCCAGCATTTT
v_gene: TRBV5-5
j_gene: TRBJ1-5
abundance: .
d_gene: .

CDR3aa: CASSLSVANEQFF
CDR3nt: TGTGCCAGCAGCTTGTCGGTCGCCAATGAGCAGTTCTTC
v_gene: TRBV5-4
j_gene: TRBJ2-1
abundance: .
d_gene: .

CDR3aa: CASIPGQAPNYGYTF
CDR3nt: TGTGCCAGCATCCCGGGACAGGCGCCCAACTATGGCTACACCTTC
v_gene: TRBV6-1
j_gene: TRBJ1-2
abundance: few
d_gene: TRBD1

CDR3aa: CASRLDDYEQYF
CDR3nt: TGTGCCAGCAGGTTGGACGACTACGAGCAGTACTTC
v_gene: TRBV28
j_gene: TRBJ2-7
abundance: .
d_gene: .

CDR3aa: CASSPTEGSGYGYTF
CDR3nt: TGTGCCAGCAGTCCTACTGAGGGGAGCGGCTATGGCTACACCTTC
v_gene: TRBV28
j_gene: TRBJ1-2
abundance: .
d_gene: .

CDR3aa: CASRREQGARGYTF
CDR3nt: TGTGCCAGCAGACGAGAACAGGGGGCAAGAGGCTACACCTTC
v_gene: TRBV6-6
j_gene: TRBJ1-2
abundance: .
d_gene: TRBD1

CDR3aa: CASSLGREGEAFF
CDR3nt: TGCGCCAGCAGCCTCGGACGCGAAGGTGAAGCTTTCTTT
v_gene: TRBV5-1
j_gene: TRBJ1-1
abundance: .
d_gene: .

CDR3aa: CASSQQGGNLYEQYF
CDR3nt: TGTGCCAGCAGCCAACAGGGCGGTAATCTCTACGAGCAGTACTTC
v_gene: TRBV5-4
j_gene: TRBJ2-7
abundance: .
d_gene: .

CDR3aa: CASSSLGTSVEQYF
CDR3nt: TGTGCCAGCAGTTCCCTTGGGACTAGCGTGGAGCAGTACTTC
v_gene: TRBV27
j_gene: TRBJ2-7
abundance: .
d_gene: TRBD2

CDR3aa: CASWSHSLNTEAFF
CDR3nt: TGTGCCAGCTGGAGCCACAGTTTGAACACTGAAGCTTTCTTT
v_gene: TRBV27
j_gene: TRBJ1-1
abundance: once
d_gene: .

CDR3aa: CASSEGGETQYF
CDR3nt: TGTGCCAGCTCAGAAGGGGGTGAGACCCAGTACTTC
v_gene: TRBV18
j_gene: TRBJ2-5
abundance: .
d_gene: .

CDR3aa: CASSYVRKAKNIQYF
CDR3nt: TGTGCCAGCAGTTACGTCAGAAAAGCCAAAAACATTCAGTACTTC
v_gene: TRBV28
j_gene: TRBJ2-4
abundance: .
d_gene: .

CDR3aa: CASSLPEANYGYTF
CDR3nt: TGTGCCAGCAGTTTACCAGAAGCTAACTATGGCTACACCTTC
v_gene: TRBV28
j_gene: TRBJ1-2
abundance: .
d_gene: .

CDR3aa: CASSHLGLAGGPAETQYF
CDR3nt: TGTGCCAGCAGCCACCTCGGACTAGCGGGAGGGCCGGCCGAGACCCAGTACTTC
v_gene: TRBV27
j_gene: TRBJ2-5
abundance: .
d_gene: TRBD2

CDR3aa: CASRNPRDRVRSNQPQHF
CDR3nt: TGTGCCAGTAGAAACCCTCGGGACAGGGTAAGGAGCAATCAGCCCCAGCATTTT
v_gene: TRBV19
j_gene: TRBJ1-5
abundance: .
d_gene: TRBD1

CDR3aa: CASSLTGTGGYEQFF
CDR3nt: TGCGCCAGCAGCTTAACCGGGACAGGGGGTTATGAGCAGTTCTTC
v_gene: TRBV5-1
j_gene: TRBJ2-1
abundance: once
d_gene: TRBD1

CDR3aa: CALRRAVSYEQYF
CDR3nt: TGTGCCCTAAGAAGGGCAGTCTCCTACGAGCAGTACTTC
v_gene: TRBV6-6
j_gene: TRBJ2-7
abundance: .
d_gene: .

CDR3aa: CASSSTPGTGGAFF
CDR3nt: TGTGCCAGCAGCTCCACACCCGGGACAGGGGGAGCTTTCTTT
v_gene: TRBV7-6
j_gene: TRBJ1-1
abundance: .
d_gene: TRBD1

CDR3aa: CASSLAGLAGAYNEQFF
CDR3nt: TGCGCCAGCAGCTTGGCCGGACTAGCGGGAGCCTACAATGAGCAGTTCTTC
v_gene: TRBV5-1
j_gene: TRBJ2-1
abundance: .
d_gene: TRBD2

CDR3aa: CASSPGQRGTEAFF
CDR3nt: TGTGCCAGTAGTCCGGGACAGAGGGGAACTGAAGCTTTCTTT
v_gene: TRBV19
j_gene: TRBJ1-1
abundance: .
d_gene: TRBD1

CDR3aa: CAISEQGQGLRPQHF
CDR3nt: TGTGCCATCAGTGAGCAAGGACAGGGGCTCAGGCCCCAGCATTTT
v_gene: TRBV10-3
j_gene: TRBJ1-5
abundance: .
d_gene: TRBD1

CDR3aa: CASSLDPTFKEQFF
CDR3nt: TGTGCCAGCAGCTTAGACCCGACGTTTAAGGAGCAGTTCTTC
v_gene: TRBV11-3
j_gene: TRBJ2-1
abundance: .
d_gene: .

CDR3aa: CASSEVLAASTDTQYF
CDR3nt: TGTGCCAGCAGTGAAGTTTTAGCAGCTAGCACAGATACGCAGTATTTT
v_gene: TRBV6-1
j_gene: TRBJ2-3
abundance: .
d_gene: .

CDR3aa: CATSRSLTGGATEAFF
CDR3nt: TGTGCCACCAGCAGATCCTTGACTGGGGGGGCCACTGAAGCTTTCTTT
v_gene: TRBV15
j_gene: TRBJ1-1
abundance: .
d_gene: .

CDR3aa: CASSESGGIVYEQFF
CDR3nt: TGTGCCAGCAGTGAATCAGGGGGTATTGTATATGAGCAGTTCTTC
v_gene: TRBV2
j_gene: TRBJ2-1
abundance: .
d_gene: TRBD1

CDR3aa: CASSFDRGPGTDTQYF
CDR3nt: TGTGCCAGCAGTTTTGACAGGGGGCCGGGCACAGATACGCAGTATTTT
v_gene: TRBV28
j_gene: TRBJ2-3
abundance: .
d_gene: TRBD1

CDR3aa: CASSLVVASGFSSSYEQYF
CDR3nt: TGTGCCAGCAGCTTAGTGGTGGCTAGCGGGTTCTCCAGCTCCTACGAGCAGTACTTC
v_gene: TRBV7-7
j_gene: TRBJ2-7
abundance: few
d_gene: TRBD2

CDR3aa: CASSRGLSFPLNEKLFF
CDR3nt: TGTGCCAGCAGCCGGGGTCTCTCTTTTCCCCTTAATGAAAAACTGTTTTTT
v_gene: TRBV7-8
j_gene: TRBJ1-4
abundance: .
d_gene: .

CDR3aa: CASTASGTDTQYF
CDR3nt: TGTGCCAGTACGGCTAGCGGCACAGATACGCAGTATTTT
v_gene: TRBV19
j_gene: TRBJ2-3
abundance: .
d_gene: .